This T cell receptor beta chain emerged from a study of blood T cells in healthy people across ages. Study conclusions and caveats: Higher diversity and more naive CD4+ cells were features of long-lived donors, compared to aged donors.

The use of a sample-barcoded 5' primer and a J-beta primer mix characterized a second PCR of roughly 6 to 11 cycles. TCRdb analysed the 5' RACE reads with MiXCR anew, one entry per CDR3 protein. The sample includes 550,000 to 750,000 distinct CDR3 sequences, around 20% of them seen just once. For this clonotype: Its antigen is as yet unknown. One junction end does not reproduce the germline sequence, and a read error may be involved.

This CDR3 comprises 13 residues. The germline V gene has CDR1 SQVTM and CDR2 ANQGSEA. In each sample, at least 6.5 million PBMCs were isolated. The sequence was obtained from a man aged 65-85 years in good health. Sequencing was carried out using blood. The chain combines TRBV29-1 with TRBJ1-1, with 9 bases that match TRBD1. The CDR3 region has the DNA TGCAGCGAGAGGACAGGGGCGAACACTGAAGCTTCCTTT. Its protein product is CSERTGANTEASF.